This note documents a single T cell receptor beta chain sequence. Antigen unknown. The sample originates from a study of TIL therapy for anti-PD-1-resistant metastatic lung cancer. At the level of the study: Tumors had a median PD-L1 proportion score of 4.5% to 7%. A few tumors were EGFR-mutant and two were ALK-rearranged.

Time point meaning: pre-treatment sample, taken before nivolumab and TIL therapy. Sequencing used immunoSEQ v3. TCRdb's table, derived via immunoSEQ multiplex PCR, lists solely in-frame clones and lacks some. The sample has 36,000 or so clones; roughly 70% are singletons. Study-wide results and caveats: The cohort had more treatment-naive, never-smoker and oncogene-addicted patients than typical.

CDR1 and CDR2 (germline): SGHTA, FQGTGA. Deletions cut 4 bases from V and 8 bases from J, with 18 bases between. This CDR3 has 15 residues. The specimen comprised blood, sampled at baseline. The receptor was isolated from a person aged 25-85 years with non-small cell lung cancer. The chain joins TRBV7-3 to TRBJ2-1, with D perhaps matching TRBD2 (5 bases). The CDR3 coding sequence is TGTGCCAGCAGCTCCAATAGTGGGAGAAAGGATGAGCAGTTCTTC. It specifies CASSSNSGRKDEQFF.